Below are 9 T cell receptor beta chains sequenced from a single sample in a study of metastatic and nonmetastatic thyroid tumors. TCRdb used MiXCR to call clones anew from the PCR reads. The table has 8,000 to 8,500 clones, 44% seen once. There were no patients who had received any treatment before thyroid surgery. Sequencing was carried out using tumor tissue. The receptors were sampled from a male donor with papillary thyroid cancer or a benign thyroid nodule (not recorded which). Some clones in this sample may be carry-over from other donors' samples.

V and J are TRBV10-3 and TRBJ2-6; no definite D call. V dropped 2 bases and J dropped 1 base, with 6 bases sitting between them. Germline CDR1 reads ENHRY; CDR2 reads SYGVKD. The CDR3 loop spans 15 amino acids. The CDR3 is CAISERASGANVLTF. The CDR3 DNA sequence: TGTGCCATCAGTGAGAGGGCTTCTGGGGCCAACGTCCTGACTTTC.

As regards this clone: A junction boundary mismatches the germline segment, possibly from a read error. This chain joins TRBV19 and TRBJ2-1; the match to TRBD1 covers 8 bases. Germline CDR1 is LNHDA and CDR2 is SQIVND (reference sequence). The CDR3 consists of 14 residues. CDR3 amino acids: CASSGGTGYNEHSF. The CDR3 region has the DNA TGTGCCAGTAGTGGCGGGACAGGCTACAATGAGCATTCCTTC.

This clone was observed a handful of times. At one boundary the junction diverges from the germline segment, which might be a read error. J is TRBJ2-3 and V is TRBV6-1; unclear D gene. The CDR3 totals 13 residues. Per the germline V gene, CDR1 is MNHNS and CDR2 is SASEGT. This CDR3 reads CASRPLVSDTQYF. CDR3 DNA: TGTGCCAGCAGGCCCTTAGTCTCAGATACACAGTATTTT.

This rearrangement joins TRBV2 to TRBJ2-7, with 9 bases aligning to TRBD1. The CDR3 totals 16 residues. Germline CDR1 SNHLY, CDR2 FYNNEI. V gave up 7 bases and J gave up 2 bases; unmatched junction bases: 12. CDR3 in amino acids: CASKAPPGQGTYEQYF. For the CDR3, the DNA is TGTGCCAGCAAAGCGCCCCCAGGACAGGGGACCTACGAGCAGTACTTC.

This clone has only a few counts. CDR3 region: CATEDRFYEQYF. The CDR3 DNA reads TGTGCCACCGAGGACAGGTTCTACGAGCAGTACTTC. V and J are TRBV6-1 and TRBJ2-7; 7 positions match TRBD1. Germline CDR1 is MNHNS and CDR2 is SASEGT. The junction had 6 bases not matched to a gene; V was cut back by 10 bases and J by 3 bases. The CDR3 spans 12 residues.

This clone is medium-sized. The genes are TRBV27 and TRBJ2-1; D remains unclear. V lost 5 bases and J 3 bases, leaving 11 bases between the germline ends. The CDR3 covers 14 residues. Per the germline V gene, CDR1 is MNHEY and CDR2 is SMNVEV (reference sequence). The CDR3 spells CASSQDLIYNEQFF. The CDR3 DNA reads TGTGCCAGCAGTCAGGATCTAATCTACAATGAGCAGTTCTTC.

Points on this clone: As the CDR3 is not closed by the conserved phenylalanine or tryptophan, this likely results from a read error. CDR3 in DNA: TGTGCCAGCAGCTTAAATACAACAGATACGCAGTATATT. The encoded protein is CASSLNTTDTQYI. The chain combines TRBV7-8 with TRBJ2-3; D remains ambiguous. CDR1 is SGHVS and CDR2 is FQNEAQ in the germline V gene. V lost 2 bases and J 3 bases, leaving 6 bases between the germline ends. The CDR3 is 13 residues long.

As concerns this clone: One junction end disagrees with the germline gene, perhaps due to a read error. This chain links TRBV6-1 with TRBJ2-2, with a possible D match to TRBD2 (5 bases). Germline V gives CDR1 MNHNS, CDR2 SASEGT. The CDR3 contains 15 residues. The DNA of the CDR3 is TGTGCCAGCAGTACCCTGGACGGGAACACCGGGGATCTGTTTTTT. This translates into CASSTLDGNTGDLFF.

The chain is built from TRBV18 and TRBJ2-5; 8 bases fit TRBD1. The germline V gene has CDR1 KGHSH and CDR2 LQKENI. The CDR3 has 16 residues. The ends lost 6 bases at V and 7 bases at J; junction bases unmatched: 16. The CDR3 nucleotides read TGTGCCAGCTCGTCGGGACAGGCCAGTTCCGCGGCGACCCAGTACTTC. Translation gives CASSSGQASSAATQYF.